What follows is one TCR beta chain and its context. Its antigen is unidentified. Deletions cut 0 bases from V and 15 bases from J, with 11 bases between. This CDR3 is 12 amino acids long. Germline V gene data show CDR1 as SGHTA and CDR2 as FQGNSA. TCRdb redid the calling of the 5' RACE reads with MiXCR, one entry per CDR3 protein. The sample lists some 330,000 distinct CDR3 sequences; less than 9.5% were seen once. This record belongs to a study of CD8 T cells in ankylosing spondylitis. Study results and caveats: Within peripheral blood, clones linked to disease were CD8+ and relatively rare. The study identified a TCR beta motif of about eight highly homologous variants that appeared characteristic of ankylosing spondylitis blood. Disease-linked clones reportedly concentrated significantly in matched ankylosing spondylitis synovial fluid.

The sequencing input was blood, either unsorted or a sorted T cell fraction (not recorded which). The V and J genes are TRBV7-2 and TRBJ2-2; possibly TRBD2 for D (6 bases). This sequence was found in a male donor with ankylosing spondylitis. As DNA, the CDR3 is TGTGCCAGCAGCTTAGCGGCGGGGAAGGTGTTTTTT. Translating it yields CASSLAAGKVFF.